The rows below give T cell receptor beta chains drawn from one sample of a study of blood T cell repertoires in COVID-19. Here immunoSEQ multiplex PCR was the method, and the copy in TCRdb shows in-frame clones only, minus some. The repertoire includes roughly 260,000 clones, 87% of them detected once, and around 2.2% sits in the top ten. The sequenced sample consisted of peripheral blood. The receptors here all came from a woman aged 50 to 60 who had recovered from COVID-19. The CDR3 runs from the conserved cysteine through the conserved F or W. D genes are given only for firm matches. Where a row states a size, it is once, few, many or the class of an expanded clone; other rows omit it.

cdr3_length | j_call | d_call | clone_size | v_call | cdr3_nt | cdr3_aa
15 | TRBJ2-5 | TRBD1 | - | TRBV5-1 | TGCGCCAGCAGCTTTCGGACAGGGCAACAAGAGACCCAGTACTTC | CASSFRTGQQETQYF
19 | TRBJ2-3 | TRBD2 | - | TRBV27 | TGTGCCAGCAGTTACTCAATTAGCGGGGGGTATGTTGGGGCAGATACGCAGTATTTT | CASSYSISGGYVGADTQYF
14 | TRBJ2-7 | TRBD1 | - | TRBV9 | TGTGCCAGCAGCCCCCGACAGGGTCAAGGCGAGCAGTACTTC | CASSPRQGQGEQYF
14 | TRBJ2-2 | - | - | TRBV30 | TGTGCCTGGAGTGTACTTAGGGGCGGCGGGGAGCTGTTTTTT | CAWSVLRGGGELFF
12 | TRBJ1-1 | - | - | TRBV6-6 | TGTGCCAGCAGTTACGGGGGGAGTGAAGCTTTCTTT | CASSYGGSEAFF
14 | TRBJ2-2 | TRBD1 | - | TRBV11-3 | TGTGCCAGCAGCCCTCAGGGGGCGGTGGGGGAGCTGTTTTTT | CASSPQGAVGELFF
14 | TRBJ1-1 | - | - | TRBV7-2 | TGTGCCAGTAAAACCCAGGGCCAGAACACTGAAGCTTTCTTT | CASKTQGQNTEAFF
19 | TRBJ2-6 | TRBD1 | - | TRBV7-2 | TGTGCCAGCAGCGACCGGGACAGGGGAAGATGGAGAGGGGCCAACGTCCTGACTTTC | CASSDRDRGRWRGANVLTF
15 | TRBJ1-2 | TRBD1 | - | TRBV7-9 | TGTGCCAGCAGCACCGGACAGGTTGCTAACTATGGCTACACCTTC | CASSTGQVANYGYTF
13 | TRBJ2-7 | - | - | TRBV12-3/TRBV12-4 | TGTGCCAGCAGCCAGTCCTTACCTTACGAGCAGTACTTC | CASSQSLPYEQYF
13 | TRBJ2-2 | - | - | TRBV2 | TGTGCCAGCAGACGAGGGTACACCGGGGAGCTGTTTTTT | CASRRGYTGELFF
15 | TRBJ2-1 | TRBD2 | - | TRBV9 | TGTGCCAGCAGCGCAACCGGGACTACCAACAATGAGCAGTTCTTC | CASSATGTTNNEQFF
13 | TRBJ1-1 | TRBD1 | - | TRBV29-1 | TGCAGCGTTCGGACAGGGCTTAACACTGAAGCTTTCTTT | CSVRTGLNTEAFF
13 | TRBJ1-2 | - | - | TRBV9 | TGTGCCAGCGCCCAGTCATTTAACTATGGCTACACCTTC | CASAQSFNYGYTF
14 | TRBJ2-5 | TRBD2 | once | TRBV4-1 | TGCGCCAGCAGCCAAGGGGGGGGTGGCGAGACCCAGTACTTC | CASSQGGGGETQYF
15 | TRBJ1-2 | - | - | TRBV5-1 | TGCGCCAGCAGCTTGGGCGGGGAGCTTGCCTATGGCTACACCTTC | CASSLGGELAYGYTF
16 | TRBJ1-2 | TRBD1 | - | TRBV27 | TGTGCCAGCAGCCTCCTAGGGGGCGGCGGTGACTATGGCTACACCTTC | CASSLLGGGGDYGYTF
15 | TRBJ2-1 | - | once | TRBV7-3 | TGTGCCAGCAGCCCCAACAGGGCCGCCTACAATGAGCAGTTCTTC | CASSPNRAAYNEQFF
16 | TRBJ2-5 | TRBD2 | - | TRBV2 | TGTGCCAGCAGGCCCTTAGCGGGGACGGGAGAAGAGACCCAGTACTTC | CASRPLAGTGEETQYF
17 | TRBJ2-1 | - | - | TRBV29-1 | TGCAGCGTTGAAGATTTACCCTTCAGTGGCAACTACAATGAGCAGTTCTTC | CSVEDLPFSGNYNEQFF
15 | TRBJ1-1 | - | - | TRBV30 | TGTGCCTGGTTGACGCTACTGACAGCGAACACTGAAGCTTTCTTT | CAWLTLLTANTEAFF
15 | TRBJ1-6 | - | - | TRBV2 | TGTGCCAGCAGGGCGGGGCGCGGTGGTAATTCACCCCTCCACTTT | CASRAGRGGNSPLHF
13 | TRBJ1-2 | TRBD1 | - | TRBV7-3 | TGTGCCAGCAGCGCTTCAGGGGGGCTAGGCTACACCTTC | CASSASGGLGYTF
14 | TRBJ2-2 | TRBD2 | - | TRBV2 | TGTGCCAGCACCCAGCGGGAGGAAACCGGGGAGCTGTTTTTT | CASTQREETGELFF
15 | TRBJ2-6 | TRBD2 | - | TRBV5-6 | TGTGCCAGCAGACCACTAGCGGGACGTACTTTCGTCCTGACTTTC | CASRPLAGRTFVLTF
16 | TRBJ2-3 | TRBD2 | - | TRBV5-1 | TGCGCCAGCAGCTTGAGGGCGGGAGGGCCTACAGATACGCAGTATTTT | CASSLRAGGPTDTQYF
12 | TRBJ1-1 | - | - | TRBV19 | TGTGCCAGTAGTATGGGGGCACCCTCGGCTTTCTTT | CASSMGAPSAFF
14 | TRBJ2-3 | - | - | TRBV29-1 | TGCAGCGTTGTTGAGCGGTTGAGCACAGATACGCAGTATTTT | CSVVERLSTDTQYF
16 | TRBJ1-5 | TRBD1 | once | TRBV5-6 | TGTGCCAGCAGCTTGTGGGGACAGGGTAGCAATCAGCCCCAGCATTTT | CASSLWGQGSNQPQHF
16 | TRBJ1-2 | - | - | TRBV30 | TGTGCCTGGAGTGTACTGGTTGGCACATCGGAGGGGGGCTACACCTTC | CAWSVLVGTSEGGYTF
12 | TRBJ2-5 | - | - | TRBV29-1 | TGCAGCGTTGATGAGGGCGTTGAGACCCAGTACTTC | CSVDEGVETQYF
16 | TRBJ2-1 | TRBD2 | - | TRBV6-5 | TGTGCCAGCAGTTCCAAACTAGCGGGCTCCTACAATGAGCAGTTCTTC | CASSSKLAGSYNEQFF
13 | TRBJ1-1 | - | - | TRBV4-2 | TGTGCCAGCAGCCCACAGGGCCACACTGAAGCTTTCTTT | CASSPQGHTEAFF
15 | TRBJ2-1 | TRBD1 | - | TRBV7-3 | TGTGCCAGCAGCTTATTGGGGACAGGGGGCGATGAGCAGTTCTTC | CASSLLGTGGDEQFF
19 | TRBJ2-3 | TRBD2 | - | TRBV7-9 | TGTGCCAGCAGCTCCCCCAGGGGTAGCGGGAGCCAAAGCACAGATACGCAGTATTTT | CASSSPRGSGSQSTDTQYF
13 | TRBJ1-2 | - | - | TRBV27 | TGTGCCAGCAGTTTATCAGGGGACTATGGCTACACCTTC | CASSLSGDYGYTF
16 | TRBJ1-1 | TRBD1 | - | TRBV19 | TGTGCCAGTAGGTCAGGGGGCGAGGCGGGTGTAACTGAAGCTTTCTTT | CASRSGGEAGVTEAFF